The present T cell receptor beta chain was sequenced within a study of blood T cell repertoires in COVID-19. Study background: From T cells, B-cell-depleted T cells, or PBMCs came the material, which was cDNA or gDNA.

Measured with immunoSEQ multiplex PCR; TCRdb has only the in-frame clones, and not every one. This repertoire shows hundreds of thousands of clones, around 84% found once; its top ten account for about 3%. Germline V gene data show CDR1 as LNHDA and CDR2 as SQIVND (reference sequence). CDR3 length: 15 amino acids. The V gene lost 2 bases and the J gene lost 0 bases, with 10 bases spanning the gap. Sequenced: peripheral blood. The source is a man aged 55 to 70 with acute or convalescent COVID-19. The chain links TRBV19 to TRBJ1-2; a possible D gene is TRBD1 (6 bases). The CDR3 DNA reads TGTGCCAGTAGTATATTAAGGGACACTAACTATGGCTACACCTTC. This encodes CASSILRDTNYGYTF.